This record looks at one TCR beta chain sequence and its context. What it binds is unknown. The data were obtained in a study of a mutant IDH1 vaccine in newly diagnosed glioma. Turning to the study itself: Vaccinations, eight in total, occurred in weeks 1, 3, 5, 7, 11, 15, 19, 23.

Specified time point: week 11, during vaccination. Vaccine doses each comprised 300 ug of mutant IDH1 20-mer peptide, with topical imiquimod. New WHO grade 3 or 4 astrocytomas that were IDH1-mutant and ATRX-lost had been found in donors. Broader study findings: Variations in leading peripheral T cell clonotypes appeared to have no connection with pseudoprogression. It was roughly 93% of patients that developed vaccine-induced immune responses.

Here immunoSEQ multiplex PCR was the method, and the copy in TCRdb shows in-frame clones only, minus some. Of around 60,000 clones listed, around 91% are singletons. This clonotype was obtained from a man aged 35 to 55 with glioma. This specimen was PBMCs, taken from a glioma patient whose treatment included an IDH1 peptide vaccine.

The CDR3 reads CASFTDANTGELFF. CDR3 coding DNA: TGTGCCAGTTTCACGGACGCGAACACCGGGGAGCTGTTTTTT. The chain carries TRBV19 and TRBJ2-2; no firm D call. Germline V gives CDR1 LNHDA, CDR2 SQIVND (reference sequence). The V gene lost 8 bases and the J gene lost 0 bases, with 10 bases spanning the gap. This CDR3 has 14 amino acids.